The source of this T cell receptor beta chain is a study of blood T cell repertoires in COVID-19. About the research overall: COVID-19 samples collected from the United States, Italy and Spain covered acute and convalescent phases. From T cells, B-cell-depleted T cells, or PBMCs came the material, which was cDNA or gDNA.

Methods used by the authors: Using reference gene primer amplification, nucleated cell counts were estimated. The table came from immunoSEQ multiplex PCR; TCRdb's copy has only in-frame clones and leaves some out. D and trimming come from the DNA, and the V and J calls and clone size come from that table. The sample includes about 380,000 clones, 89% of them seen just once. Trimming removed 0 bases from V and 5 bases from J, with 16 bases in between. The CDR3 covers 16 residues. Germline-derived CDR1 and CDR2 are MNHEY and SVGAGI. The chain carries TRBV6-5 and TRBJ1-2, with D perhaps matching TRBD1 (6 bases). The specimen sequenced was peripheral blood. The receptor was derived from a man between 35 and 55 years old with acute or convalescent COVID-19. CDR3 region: CASSYSAAGARYGYTF. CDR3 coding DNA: TGTGCCAGCAGTTACTCGGCCGCGGGGGCGCGATATGGCTACACCTTC.